The present entry profiles one T cell receptor (beta chain) with its context. These data are taken from a study of blood T cells in healthy people across ages. Sample-barcoded 5' priming and a J-beta primer mix drove a second PCR of roughly 6 to 12 cycles. TCRdb analysed the 5' RACE reads with MiXCR anew, one entry per CDR3 protein. This table holds about 1 million distinct CDR3 sequences, under 55% found once. Germline loops: CDR1 SGHTA, CDR2 FQGNSA. This CDR3 region has 15 residues. With 2 bases removed from V and 5 bases from J, the gap between germline ends came to 15 bases. This clonotype was obtained from a woman aged 55-75 years in good health. Sequenced material: blood. The chain employs TRBV7-2 and TRBJ2-5; no reliable D call. The CDR3 here is CASSLSSGDPETQYF. The CDR3 DNA is TGTGCCAGCAGCTTAAGTTCTGGGGATCCGGAGACCCAGTACTTC. Combining the CDR3 with reference TRBV7-2 and TRBJ2-5 gives the whole variable domain GAGVSQSPSNKVTEKGKDVELRCDPISGHTALYWYRQSLGQGLEFLIYFQGNSAPDKSGLPSDRFSAERTGGSVSTLTIQRTQQEDSAVYLCASSLSSGDPETQYFGPGTRLLVL.